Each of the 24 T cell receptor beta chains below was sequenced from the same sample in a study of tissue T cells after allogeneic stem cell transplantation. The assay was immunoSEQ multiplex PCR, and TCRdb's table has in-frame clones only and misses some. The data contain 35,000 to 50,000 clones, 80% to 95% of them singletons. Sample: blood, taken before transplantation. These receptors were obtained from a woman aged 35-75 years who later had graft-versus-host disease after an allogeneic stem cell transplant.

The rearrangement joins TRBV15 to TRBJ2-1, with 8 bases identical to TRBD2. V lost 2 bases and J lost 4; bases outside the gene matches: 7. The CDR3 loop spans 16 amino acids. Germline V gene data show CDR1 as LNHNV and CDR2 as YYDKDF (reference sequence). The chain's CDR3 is CATSRHPPGGYNEQFF. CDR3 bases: TGTGCCACCAGCAGACATCCGCCGGGAGGGTACAATGAGCAGTTCTTC. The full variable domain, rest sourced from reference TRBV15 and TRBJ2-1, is DAMVIQNPRYQVTQFGKPVTLSCSQTLNHNVMYWYQQKSSQAPKLLFHYYDKDFNNEADTPDNFQSRRPNTSFCFLDIRSPGLGDTAMYLCATSRHPPGGYNEQFFGPGTRLTVL.

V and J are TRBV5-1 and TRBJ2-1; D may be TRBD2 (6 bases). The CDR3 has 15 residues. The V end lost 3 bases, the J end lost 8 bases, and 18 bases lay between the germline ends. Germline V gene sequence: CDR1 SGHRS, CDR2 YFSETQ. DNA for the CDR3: TGCGCCAGCAGCTCGGGGGTGGCTAGTCTCGATGAGCAGTTCTTC. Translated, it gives CASSSGVASLDEQFF.

CDR3 DNA: TGTGCCAGCAACGGCCAATCCACCGGGGAGCTGTTTTTT. It translates to CASNGQSTGELFF. This chain uses TRBV27 with TRBJ2-2, with D unresolved. Germline values: CDR1 MNHEY, CDR2 SMNVEV (reference sequence). This CDR3 is built from 13 residues. Trimming removed 7 bases at V and 4 bases at J, with 10 bases between.

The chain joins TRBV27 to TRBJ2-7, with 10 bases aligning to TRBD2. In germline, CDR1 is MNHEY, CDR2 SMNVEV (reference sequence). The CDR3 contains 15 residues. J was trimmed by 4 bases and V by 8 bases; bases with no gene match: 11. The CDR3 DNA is TGTGCCAGCTCAGGGGGGGGACTAGCGAGTTACGAGCAGTACTTC. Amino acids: CASSGGGLASYEQYF.

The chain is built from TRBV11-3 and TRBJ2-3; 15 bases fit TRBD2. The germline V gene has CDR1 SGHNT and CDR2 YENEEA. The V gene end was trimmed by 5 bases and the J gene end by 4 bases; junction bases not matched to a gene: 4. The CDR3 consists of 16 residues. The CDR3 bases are TGTGCCAGCAGCACTGGACTAGCGGGAGGGTCAGATACGCAGTATTTT. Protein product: CASSTGLAGGSDTQYF.

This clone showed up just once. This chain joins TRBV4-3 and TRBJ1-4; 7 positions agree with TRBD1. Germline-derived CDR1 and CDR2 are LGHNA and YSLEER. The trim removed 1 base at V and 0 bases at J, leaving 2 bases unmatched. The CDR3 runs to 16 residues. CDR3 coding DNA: TGCGCCAGCAGCCAAGCCGGACAGGCAACTAATGAAAAACTGTTTTTT. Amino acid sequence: CASSQAGQATNEKLFF.

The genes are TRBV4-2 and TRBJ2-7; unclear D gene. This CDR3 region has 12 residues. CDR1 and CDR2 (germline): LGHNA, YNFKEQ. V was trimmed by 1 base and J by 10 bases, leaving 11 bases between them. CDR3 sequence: CASSQVSQIQYF. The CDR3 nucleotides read TGTGCCAGCAGCCAAGTATCCCAGATCCAGTACTTC.

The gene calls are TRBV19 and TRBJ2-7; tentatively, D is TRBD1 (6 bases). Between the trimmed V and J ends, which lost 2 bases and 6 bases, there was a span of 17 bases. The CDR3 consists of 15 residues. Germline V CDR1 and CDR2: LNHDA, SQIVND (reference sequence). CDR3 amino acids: CASSIRTDLTGEQYF. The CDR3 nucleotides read TGTGCCAGTAGTATAAGGACAGACTTAACCGGCGAGCAGTACTTC.

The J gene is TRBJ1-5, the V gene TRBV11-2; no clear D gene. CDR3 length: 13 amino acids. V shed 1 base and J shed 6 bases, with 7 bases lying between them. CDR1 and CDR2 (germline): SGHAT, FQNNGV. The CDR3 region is CASSLALFQPQHF. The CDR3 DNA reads TGTGCCAGCAGCTTAGCCTTGTTTCAGCCCCAGCATTTT. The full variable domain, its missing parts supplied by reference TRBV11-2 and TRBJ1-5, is EAGVAQSPRYKIIEKRQSVAFWCNPISGHATLYWYQQILGQGPKLLIQFQNNGVVDDSQLPKDRFSAERLKGVDSTLKIQPAKLEDSAVYLCASSLALFQPQHFGDGTRLSIL.

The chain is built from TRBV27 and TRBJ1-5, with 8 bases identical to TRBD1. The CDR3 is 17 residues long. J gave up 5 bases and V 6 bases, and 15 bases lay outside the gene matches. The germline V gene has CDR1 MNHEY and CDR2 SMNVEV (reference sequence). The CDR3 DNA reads TGTGCCAGCAGAACGACAGGGGCAGGGGGAATATATCAGCCCCAGCATTTT. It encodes CASRTTGAGGIYQPQHF.

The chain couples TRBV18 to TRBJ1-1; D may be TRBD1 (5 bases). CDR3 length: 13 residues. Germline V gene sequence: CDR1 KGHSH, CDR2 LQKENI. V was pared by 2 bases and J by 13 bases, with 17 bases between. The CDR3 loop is CASSPSLDTPSFF. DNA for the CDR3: TGTGCCAGCTCACCATCGCTGGACACCCCGAGTTTCTTT. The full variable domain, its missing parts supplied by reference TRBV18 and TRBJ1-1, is NAGVMQNPRHLVRRRGQEARLRCSPMKGHSHVYWYRQLPEEGLKFMVYLQKENIIDESGMPKERFSAEFPKEGPSILRIQQVVRGDSAAYFCASSPSLDTPSFFGQGTRLTVV.

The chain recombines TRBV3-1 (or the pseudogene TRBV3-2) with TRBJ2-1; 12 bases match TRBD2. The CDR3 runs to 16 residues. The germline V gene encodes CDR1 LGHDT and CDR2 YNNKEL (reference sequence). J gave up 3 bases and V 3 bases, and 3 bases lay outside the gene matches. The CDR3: CASSHRTSGNYNEQFF. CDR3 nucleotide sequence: TGTGCCAGCAGCCACAGGACTAGCGGGAACTACAATGAGCAGTTCTTC.

This CDR3 is CAWSSWGQTDTQYF. CDR3 coding DNA: TGTGCCTGGAGTAGCTGGGGACAAACAGATACGCAGTATTTT. V is TRBV30 and J is TRBJ2-3; TRBD1 is a possible D gene (6 bases). The CDR3 is 14 residues long. The ends were cut back, 2 bases at V and 3 bases at J, with 12 bases in the middle. The germline CDR1 and CDR2 sequences are GTSNPN and SVGIG (reference sequence).

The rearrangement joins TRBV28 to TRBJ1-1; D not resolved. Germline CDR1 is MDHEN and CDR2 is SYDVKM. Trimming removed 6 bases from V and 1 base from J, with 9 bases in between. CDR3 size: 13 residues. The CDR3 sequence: CASRPHQNTEAFF. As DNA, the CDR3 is TGTGCCAGCAGACCCCACCAGAACACTGAAGCTTTCTTT.

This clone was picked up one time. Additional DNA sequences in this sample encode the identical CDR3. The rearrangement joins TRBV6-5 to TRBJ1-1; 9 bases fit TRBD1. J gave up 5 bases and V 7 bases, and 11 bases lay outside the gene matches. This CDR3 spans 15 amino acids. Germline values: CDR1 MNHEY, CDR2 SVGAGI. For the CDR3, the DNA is TGTGCCAGCATGCGACAGGGGGTGTTTTATACTGAAGCTTTCTTT. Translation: CASMRQGVFYTEAFF.

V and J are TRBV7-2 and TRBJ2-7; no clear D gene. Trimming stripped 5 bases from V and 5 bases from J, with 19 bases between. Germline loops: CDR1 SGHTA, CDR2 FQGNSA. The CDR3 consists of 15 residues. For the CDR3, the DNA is TGTGCCAGCAGCCCGAGTCAGGTACGAGTCCACGAGCAGTACTTC. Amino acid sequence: CASSPSQVRVHEQYF.

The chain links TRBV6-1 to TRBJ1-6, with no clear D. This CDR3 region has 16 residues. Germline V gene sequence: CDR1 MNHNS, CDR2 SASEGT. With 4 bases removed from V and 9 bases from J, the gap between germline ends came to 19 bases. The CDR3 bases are TGTGCCAGCAGTGGAAAAGGAGGCCCTTTAGCTTCACCCCTCCACTTT. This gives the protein CASSGKGGPLASPLHF.

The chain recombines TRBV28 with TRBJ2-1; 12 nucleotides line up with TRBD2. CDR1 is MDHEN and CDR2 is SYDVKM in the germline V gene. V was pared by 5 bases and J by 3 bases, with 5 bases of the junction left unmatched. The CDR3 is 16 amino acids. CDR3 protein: CASSLRTSGIYNEQFF. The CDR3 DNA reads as TGTGCCAGCAGTCTCAGGACTAGCGGGATCTACAATGAGCAGTTCTTC.

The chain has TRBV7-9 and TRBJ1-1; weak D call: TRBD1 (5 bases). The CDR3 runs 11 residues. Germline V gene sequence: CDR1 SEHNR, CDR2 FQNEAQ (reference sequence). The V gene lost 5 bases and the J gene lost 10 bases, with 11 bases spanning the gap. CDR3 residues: CASSVDRSAFF. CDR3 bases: TGTGCCAGCAGCGTCGACAGATCAGCTTTCTTT.

The chain's CDR3 is CASSQGQGVNNEQFF. The DNA for the CDR3 is TGCGCCAGCAGCCAAGGGCAGGGGGTTAACAATGAGCAGTTCTTC. The gene calls are TRBV4-3 and TRBJ2-1; 7 bases map to TRBD1. Germline CDR1 is LGHNA and CDR2 is YSLEER. The CDR3 totals 15 residues. V shed 1 base and J 5 bases; nucleotides not matched to a gene: 5.

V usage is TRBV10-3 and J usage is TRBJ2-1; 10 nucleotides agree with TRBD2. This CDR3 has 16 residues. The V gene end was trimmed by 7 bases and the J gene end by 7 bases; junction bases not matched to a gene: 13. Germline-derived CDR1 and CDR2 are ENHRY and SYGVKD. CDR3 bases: TGTGCCATCAAAGACCCCTCAGCGGGAGGGATGAATGAGCAGTTCTTC. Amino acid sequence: CAIKDPSAGGMNEQFF.

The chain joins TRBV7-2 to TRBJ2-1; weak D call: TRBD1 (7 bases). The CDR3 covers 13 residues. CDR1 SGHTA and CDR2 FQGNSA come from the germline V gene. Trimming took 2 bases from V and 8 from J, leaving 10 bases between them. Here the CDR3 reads CASSLQGGDEQFF. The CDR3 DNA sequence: TGTGCCAGCAGCTTACAGGGGGGAGATGAGCAGTTCTTC.

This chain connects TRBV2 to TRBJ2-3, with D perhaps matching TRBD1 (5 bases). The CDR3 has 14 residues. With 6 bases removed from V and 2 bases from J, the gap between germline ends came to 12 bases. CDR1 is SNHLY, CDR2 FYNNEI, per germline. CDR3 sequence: CASSQGRDTDTQYF. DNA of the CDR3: TGTGCCAGCAGCCAGGGTAGGGACACAGATACGCAGTATTTT. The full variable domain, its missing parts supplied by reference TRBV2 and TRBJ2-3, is EPEVTQTPSHQVTQMGQEVILRCVPISNHLYFYWYRQILGQKVEFLVSFYNNEISEKSEIFDDQFSVERPDGSNFTLKIRSTKLEDSAMYFCASSQGRDTDTQYFGPGTRLTVL.

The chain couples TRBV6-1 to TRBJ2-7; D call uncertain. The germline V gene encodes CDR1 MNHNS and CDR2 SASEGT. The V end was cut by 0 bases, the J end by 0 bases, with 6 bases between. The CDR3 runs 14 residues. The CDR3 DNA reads TGTGCCAGCAGTGAAGCAGGCGCCTCCTACGAGCAGTACTTC. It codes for CASSEAGASYEQYF.